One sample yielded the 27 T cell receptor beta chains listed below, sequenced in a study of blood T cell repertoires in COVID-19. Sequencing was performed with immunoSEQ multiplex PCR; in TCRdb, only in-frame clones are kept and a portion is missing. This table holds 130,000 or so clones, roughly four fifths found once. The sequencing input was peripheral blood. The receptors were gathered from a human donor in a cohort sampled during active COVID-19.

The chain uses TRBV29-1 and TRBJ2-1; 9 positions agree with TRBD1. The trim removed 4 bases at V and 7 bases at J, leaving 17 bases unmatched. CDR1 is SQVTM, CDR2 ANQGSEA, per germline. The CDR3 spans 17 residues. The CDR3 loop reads CSVGSDRGDRSTNEQFF. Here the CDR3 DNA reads TGCAGCGTTGGTAGTGACAGGGGGGATAGGTCTACAAATGAGCAGTTCTTC.

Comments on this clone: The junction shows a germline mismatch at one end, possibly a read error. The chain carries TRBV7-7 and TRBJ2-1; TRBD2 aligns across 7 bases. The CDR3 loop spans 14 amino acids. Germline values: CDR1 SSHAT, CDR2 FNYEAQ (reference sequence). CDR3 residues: CASSLNGGDNEQFF. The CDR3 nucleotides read TGTGCTAGCAGCTTGAATGGGGGGGACAATGAGCAGTTCTTC.

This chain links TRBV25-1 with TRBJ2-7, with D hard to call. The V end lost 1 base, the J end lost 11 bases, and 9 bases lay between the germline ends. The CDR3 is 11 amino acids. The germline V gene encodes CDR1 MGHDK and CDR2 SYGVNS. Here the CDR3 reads CASSESTAKYF. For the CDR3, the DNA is TGTGCCAGCAGTGAATCCACAGCTAAGTACTTC.

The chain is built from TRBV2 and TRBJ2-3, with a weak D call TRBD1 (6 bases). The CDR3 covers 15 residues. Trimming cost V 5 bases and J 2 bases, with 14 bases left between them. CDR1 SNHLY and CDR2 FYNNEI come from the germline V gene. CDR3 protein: CASSLDRDATDTQYF. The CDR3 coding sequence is TGTGCCAGCAGTTTGGACAGAGATGCCACAGATACGCAGTATTTT.

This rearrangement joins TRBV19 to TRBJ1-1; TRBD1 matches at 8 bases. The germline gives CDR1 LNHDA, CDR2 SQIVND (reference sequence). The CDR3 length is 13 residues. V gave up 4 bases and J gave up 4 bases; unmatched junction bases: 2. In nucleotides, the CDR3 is TGTGCCAGTAGTACAGGACAGGGCACTGAAGCTTTCTTT. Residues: CASSTGQGTEAFF.

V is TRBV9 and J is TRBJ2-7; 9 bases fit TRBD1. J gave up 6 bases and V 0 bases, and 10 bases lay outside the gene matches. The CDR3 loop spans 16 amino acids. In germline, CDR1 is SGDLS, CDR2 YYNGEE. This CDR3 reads CASSVGSGGQGTEQYF. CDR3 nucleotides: TGTGCCAGCAGCGTAGGATCGGGGGGACAGGGTACCGAGCAGTACTTC.

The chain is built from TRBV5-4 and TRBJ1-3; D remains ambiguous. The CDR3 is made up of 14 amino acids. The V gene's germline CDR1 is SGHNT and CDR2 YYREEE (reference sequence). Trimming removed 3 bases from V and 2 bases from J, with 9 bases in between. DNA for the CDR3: TGTGCCAGCAGCTACCTCGGTACTGGAAACACCATATATTTT. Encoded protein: CASSYLGTGNTIYF. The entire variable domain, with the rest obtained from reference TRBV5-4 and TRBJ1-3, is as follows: ETGVTQSPTHLIKTRGQQVTLRCSSQSGHNTVSWYQQALGQGPQFIFQYYREEENGRGNFPPRFSGLQFPNYSSELNVNALELDDSALYLCASSYLGTGNTIYFGEGSWLTVV.

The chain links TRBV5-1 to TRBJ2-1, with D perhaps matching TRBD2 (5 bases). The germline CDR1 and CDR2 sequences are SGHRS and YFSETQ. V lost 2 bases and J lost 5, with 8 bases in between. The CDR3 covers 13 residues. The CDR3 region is CASSFNSDNEQFF. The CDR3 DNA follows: TGCGCCAGCAGCTTTAATAGCGACAATGAGCAGTTCTTC.

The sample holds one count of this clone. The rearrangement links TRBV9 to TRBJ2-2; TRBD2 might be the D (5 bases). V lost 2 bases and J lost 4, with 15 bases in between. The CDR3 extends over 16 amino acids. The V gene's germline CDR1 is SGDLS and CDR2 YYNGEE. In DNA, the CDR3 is TGTGCCAGCAGCGTTTTAGCGAGTCCGGGCACCGGGGAGCTGTTTTTT. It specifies CASSVLASPGTGELFF.

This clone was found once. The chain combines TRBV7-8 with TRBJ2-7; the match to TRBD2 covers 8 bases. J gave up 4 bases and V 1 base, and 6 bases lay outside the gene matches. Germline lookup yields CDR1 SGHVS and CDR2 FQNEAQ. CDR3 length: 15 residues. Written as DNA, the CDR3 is TGTGCCAGCAGCTTAGGTAGGGGGACTAGTTACGAGCAGTACTTC. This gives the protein CASSLGRGTSYEQYF.

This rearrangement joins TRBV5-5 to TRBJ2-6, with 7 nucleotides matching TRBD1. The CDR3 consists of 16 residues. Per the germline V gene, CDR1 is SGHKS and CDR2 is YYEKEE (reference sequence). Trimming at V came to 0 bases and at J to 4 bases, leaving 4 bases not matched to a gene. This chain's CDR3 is CASSLGQGSGANVLTF. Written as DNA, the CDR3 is TGTGCCAGCAGCTTGGGACAGGGATCCGGGGCCAACGTCCTGACTTTC.

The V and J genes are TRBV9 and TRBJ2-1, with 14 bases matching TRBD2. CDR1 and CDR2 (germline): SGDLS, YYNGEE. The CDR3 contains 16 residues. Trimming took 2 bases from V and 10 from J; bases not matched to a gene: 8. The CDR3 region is CASSVTGTSGSLEQFF. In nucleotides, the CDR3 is TGTGCCAGCAGCGTCACCGGGACTAGCGGGAGTCTAGAGCAGTTCTTC.

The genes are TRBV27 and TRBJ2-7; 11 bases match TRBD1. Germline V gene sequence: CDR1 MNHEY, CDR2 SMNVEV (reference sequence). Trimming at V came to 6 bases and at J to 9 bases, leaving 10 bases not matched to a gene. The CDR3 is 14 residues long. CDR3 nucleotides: TGTGCCAGCAGGTCGGACAGGGGGCTATATCGGCAGTACTTC. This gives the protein CASRSDRGLYRQYF.

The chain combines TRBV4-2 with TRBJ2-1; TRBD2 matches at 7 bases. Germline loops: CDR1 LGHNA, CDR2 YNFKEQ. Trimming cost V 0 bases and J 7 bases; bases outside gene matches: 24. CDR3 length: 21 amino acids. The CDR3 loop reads CASSQDHRGSGRWEGKNEQFF. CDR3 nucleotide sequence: TGTGCCAGCAGCCAAGACCATCGCGGGTCGGGGAGGTGGGAGGGAAAAAATGAGCAGTTCTTC.

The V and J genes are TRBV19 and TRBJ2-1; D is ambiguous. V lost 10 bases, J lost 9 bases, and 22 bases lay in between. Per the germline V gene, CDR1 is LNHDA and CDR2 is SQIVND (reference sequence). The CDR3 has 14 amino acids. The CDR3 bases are TGTGCCACTAGGTCCGGCCTCGAGGTAGTTGAGCAGTTCTTC. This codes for CATRSGLEVVEQFF.

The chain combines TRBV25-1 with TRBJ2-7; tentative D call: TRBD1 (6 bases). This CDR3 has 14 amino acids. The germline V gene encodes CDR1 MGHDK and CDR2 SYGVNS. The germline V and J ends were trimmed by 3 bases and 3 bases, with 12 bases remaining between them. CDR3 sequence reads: CASSDTGRGYEQYF. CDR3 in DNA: TGTGCCAGCAGTGATACAGGGCGAGGCTACGAGCAGTACTTC.

The CDR3 DNA reads as TGTGCCAGCAGTCCAAGGGACGGGACATGGGTCAGAGCTTTCTTT. Amino acids: CASSPRDGTWVRAFF. The V and J genes are TRBV27 and TRBJ1-1; possible D gene TRBD1, 6 bases. The CDR3 length is 15 residues. Trimming left V 5 bases short and J 10 bases short, with 23 bases between. Germline CDR1 and CDR2: MNHEY and SMNVEV (reference sequence).

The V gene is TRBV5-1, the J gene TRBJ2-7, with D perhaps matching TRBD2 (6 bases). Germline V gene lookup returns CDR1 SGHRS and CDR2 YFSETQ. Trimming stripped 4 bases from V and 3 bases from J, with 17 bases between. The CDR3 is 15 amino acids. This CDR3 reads CASSLEGGAYYEQYF. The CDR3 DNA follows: TGCGCCAGCAGCCTCGAGGGCGGGGCCTACTACGAGCAGTACTTC.

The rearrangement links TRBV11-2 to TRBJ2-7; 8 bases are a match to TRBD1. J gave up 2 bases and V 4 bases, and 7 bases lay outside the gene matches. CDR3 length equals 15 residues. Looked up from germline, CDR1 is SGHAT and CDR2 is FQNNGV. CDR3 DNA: TGTGCCAGCAGCTACAGGGGGACAGGTCCCTACGAGCAGTACTTC. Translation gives CASSYRGTGPYEQYF.

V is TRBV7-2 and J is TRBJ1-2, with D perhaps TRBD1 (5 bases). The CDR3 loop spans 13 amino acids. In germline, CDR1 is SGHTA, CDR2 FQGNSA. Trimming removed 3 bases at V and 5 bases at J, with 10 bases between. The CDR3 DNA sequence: TGTGCCAGCAGCTTGACAGATTTTTATGGCTACACCTTC. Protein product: CASSLTDFYGYTF.

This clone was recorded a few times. The CDR3, as DNA: TGTGCCAGCAGTGCCACGCGAGGGGGTGATTCTACGAAGCAGTACTTC. Translating it yields CASSATRGGDSTKQYF. The chain employs TRBV28 and TRBJ2-7; D is perhaps TRBD1 (6 bases). V was pared by 5 bases and J by 8 bases, with 25 bases between. The germline gives CDR1 MDHEN, CDR2 SYDVKM. The CDR3 loop spans 16 amino acids.

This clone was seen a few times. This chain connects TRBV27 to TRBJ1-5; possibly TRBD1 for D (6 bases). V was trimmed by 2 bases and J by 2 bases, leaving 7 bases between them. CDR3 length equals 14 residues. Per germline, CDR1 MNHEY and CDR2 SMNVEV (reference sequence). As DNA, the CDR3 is TGTGCCAGCAGTTTAAGACAGGGCAATCAGCCCCAGCATTTT. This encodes CASSLRQGNQPQHF.

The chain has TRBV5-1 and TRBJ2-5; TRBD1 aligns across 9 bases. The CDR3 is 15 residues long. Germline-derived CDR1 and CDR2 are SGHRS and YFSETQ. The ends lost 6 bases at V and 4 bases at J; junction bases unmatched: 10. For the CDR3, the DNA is TGCGCCAGCATTCCGACAGGGGGAGCGAGAGAGACCCAGTACTTC. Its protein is CASIPTGGARETQYF.

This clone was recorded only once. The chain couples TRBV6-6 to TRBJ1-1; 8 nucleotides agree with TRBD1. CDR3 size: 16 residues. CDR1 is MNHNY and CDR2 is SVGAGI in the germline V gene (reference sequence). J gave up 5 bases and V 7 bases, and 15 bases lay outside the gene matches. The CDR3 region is CASKQPGTGGGTEAFF. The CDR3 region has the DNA TGTGCCAGCAAACAACCCGGGACAGGTGGTGGGACTGAAGCTTTCTTT.

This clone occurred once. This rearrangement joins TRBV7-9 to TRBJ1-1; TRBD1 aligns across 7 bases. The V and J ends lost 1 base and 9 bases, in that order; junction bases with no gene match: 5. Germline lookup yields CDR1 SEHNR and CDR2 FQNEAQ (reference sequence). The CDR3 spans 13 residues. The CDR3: CASSLGLGQKAFF. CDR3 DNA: TGTGCCAGCAGCTTAGGGTTGGGACAGAAAGCTTTCTTT.

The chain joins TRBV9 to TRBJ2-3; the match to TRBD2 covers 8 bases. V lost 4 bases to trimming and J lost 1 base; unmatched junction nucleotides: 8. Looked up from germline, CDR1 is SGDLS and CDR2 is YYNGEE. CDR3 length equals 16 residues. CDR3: CASSPRSGSGTDTQYF. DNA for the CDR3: TGTGCCAGCAGCCCGAGAAGCGGGAGTGGCACAGATACGCAGTATTTT.

The DNA of the CDR3 is TGCGCCAGCAGCTTATCCGGGACAGATACCTACGAGCAGTACTTC. Protein product: CASSLSGTDTYEQYF. The genes are TRBV5-1 and TRBJ2-7; 7 bases are shared with TRBD1. CDR1 SGHRS and CDR2 YFSETQ come from the germline V gene. The CDR3 has 15 amino acids. With 2 bases clipped from V and 2 bases from J, the junction kept 7 bases outside the gene matches.